Only a few counts were recorded for the clone carrying this TCR beta chain. What it binds is not known. CDR3 length equals 14 residues. Trimming took 5 bases from V and 6 from J, leaving 14 bases between them. Germline assignment: CDR1 SGHTA and CDR2 FQGNSA. The data belong to a study of early T cells in non-severe SARS-CoV-2 infection. General study findings and limits: Anti-spike CD8 responses were favored by VDJdb matching, which missed private and CD4 specificities.

Unique molecular identifiers tagged individual cDNA molecules. Each CDR3 protein gets one entry after TCRdb re-called the 5' RACE reads with MiXCR. The data show tens of thousands of distinct CDR3 sequences, roughly a tenth seen once. V and J are TRBV7-2 and TRBJ2-1; no firm D call. The TCR comes from an adult who was a healthcare worker with PCR-confirmed SARS-CoV-2 infection or an uninfected control (not recorded which). What was sequenced was whole blood. CDR3 nucleotides: TGTGCCAGCAGCGCCACTTCTGGGTCCAATGAGCAGTTCTTC. Translating gives CASSATSGSNEQFF.